This TCR beta chain was profiled in a study of long-term antiretroviral therapy in people with HIV. CDR1 and CDR2 (germline): GTSNPN, SVGIG (reference sequence). CDR3 length: 11 amino acids. The V gene lost 0 bases and the J gene lost 12 bases, with 11 bases spanning the gap. A v3.0 immunoSEQ assay was performed at survey level. Profiling relied on immunoSEQ multiplex PCR, and the TCRdb table lists in-frame clones only, not all of them. The sample carries roughly 25,000 clones, roughly 84% recorded once. The source of this sequence is a man aged 45 to 65 with HIV. The sample in question was unsorted PBMCs, obtained 3 years after starting antiretroviral therapy. The chain has TRBV30 and TRBJ1-1; no reliable D call. The CDR3 loop is CAWSVAGRSFF. DNA for the CDR3: TGTGCCTGGAGTGTAGCAGGAAGATCTTTCTTT. Supplemented by reference TRBV30 and TRBJ1-1, the full variable domain reads SQTIHQWPATLVQPVGSPLSLECTVEGTSNPNLYWYRQAAGRGLQLLFYSVGIGQISSEVPQNLSASRPQDRQFILSSKKLLLSDSGFYLCAWSVAGRSFFGQGTRLTVV.